This TCR beta chain appears in the sequencing data of a study of naive and memory T cell subsets. Described treatment: skin biopsy from PPD injection site in Mantoux-positive individual. A UMI-containing oligonucleotide was joined by 3' ligation to the TCR cDNA template. Cells were not sorted; total RNA input targeted roughly 1 to 1,100 ng. Study observations and caveats: Tuberculin site TCR excess was interpreted as type IV hypersensitivity infiltration. Both skin biopsy types reportedly yielded TCRs, tuberculin sites far more.

Ligated cDNA underwent four rounds of PCR with nested alpha and beta constant region primers and SP2. Reverse transcription of blood and skin TCR RNA was primed at alpha and beta constant regions. MiXCR, run by TCRdb on the UMI-ligation and nested PCR reads, gives a single entry per CDR3 protein. This table holds 20,000 to 25,000 distinct CDR3 sequences, about 6% found once. Note on this clonotype: The antigen remains undetermined.

CDR1 is SGHVS and CDR2 is FQNEAQ in the germline V gene. This CDR3 comprises 14 residues. V lost 7 bases, J lost 1 base, and 5 bases stayed unmatched. This sample comprised skin, obtained from a tuberculin skin test site. The clonotype originates from an adult in good health. V usage is TRBV7-8 and J usage is TRBJ2-5, with 8 bases aligning to TRBD2. CDR3 residues: CASTYSGIQETQYF. The CDR3 coding sequence is TGTGCCAGCACCTATAGCGGGATCCAAGAGACCCAGTACTTC.